A single T cell receptor (beta chain) is shown here with its context. Its antigen is not known. TCRdb's table, derived via immunoSEQ multiplex PCR, lists solely in-frame clones and lacks some. The sample includes 60,000 to 75,000 clones, around 90% seen only once; the top ten take around 0.79%. This CDR3 comprises 15 residues. Germline loops: CDR1 SGDLS, CDR2 YYNGEE. V lost 5 bases, J lost 2 bases, and 4 bases stayed unmatched. This sample was included in a study of OX40 agonist ivuxolimab in advanced cancers. In the study overall: With ivuxolimab, an agonistic anti-OX40 (CD134) antibody, patients were treated. Patient treatment consisted of intravenous ivuxolimab administration every 2 weeks at 0.01 to 10 mg/kg. Study-wide points: Clones of CD4+ and CD8+ blood T cells grew by week 6 at doses of 0.1 to 3.0 mg/kg.

At cycle 4 day 1, cycle 7 day 1, and baseline, blood was sampled. The chain combines TRBV9 with TRBJ2-1, with 10 bases matching TRBD2. The sample in question was CD4+ or CD8+ T cells sorted from blood, obtained in a trial of the OX40 agonist ivuxolimab. This receptor was taken from an adult with an advanced solid tumor such as melanoma, head and neck, liver or kidney cancer. The CDR3 protein is CASSQLAGAYNEQFF. The CDR3 region has the DNA TGTGCCAGCAGTCAGCTAGCGGGGGCCTACAATGAGCAGTTCTTC.